This T cell receptor beta chain appears in the sequencing data of a study of spatial heterogeneity in lung cancer. As for the study in general: Sequence detection consistently recorded a greater number of beta-chain than alpha-chain sequences. In raw reads, more than nine appearances on average were recorded for each unique TCR and UMI combination.

The table lists this clonotype with a few counts. Time point in this sample: sample taken at primary tumor resection. 72 TRACERx patients with early, untreated non-small cell lung cancer donated samples. The sequenced material consisted of unsorted whole RNA from tumor, nontumor lung or frozen PBMC. TCRdb recomputed calls from the 5' RACE reads with MiXCR, one row per CDR3 protein. The repertoire consists of tens of thousands of distinct CDR3 sequences, with 6.5% to 9% occurring once and the leading ten covering roughly 28%. CDR3 length: 14 amino acids. V lost 3 bases, J lost 10 bases, and 5 bases stayed unmatched. Germline V gives CDR1 SGHRS, CDR2 YFSETQ.

This sequence originates from a female donor with early-stage non-small cell lung cancer. This chain links TRBV5-1 with TRBJ1-6; 9 bases are a match to TRBD1. Sequencing was performed on PBMCs, taken at surgery. For the CDR3, the DNA is TGCGCCAGCAGCTCCGGACAGGGGAACTCACCCCTCCACTTT. It specifies CASSSGQGNSPLHF.